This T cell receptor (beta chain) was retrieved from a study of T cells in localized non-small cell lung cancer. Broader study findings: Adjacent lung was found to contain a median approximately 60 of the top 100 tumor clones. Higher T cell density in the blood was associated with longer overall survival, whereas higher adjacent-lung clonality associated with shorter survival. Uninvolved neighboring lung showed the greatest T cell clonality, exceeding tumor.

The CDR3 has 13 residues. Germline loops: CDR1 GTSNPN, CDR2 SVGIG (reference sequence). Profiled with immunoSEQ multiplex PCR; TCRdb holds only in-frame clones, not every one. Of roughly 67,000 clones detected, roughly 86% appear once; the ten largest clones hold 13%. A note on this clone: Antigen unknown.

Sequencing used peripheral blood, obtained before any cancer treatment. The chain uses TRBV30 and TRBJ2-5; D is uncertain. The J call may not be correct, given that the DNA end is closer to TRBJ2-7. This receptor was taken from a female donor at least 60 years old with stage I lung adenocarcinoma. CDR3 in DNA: TGTGCCTGGAGTATCGGACCTCCATACGAGCAGTACTTC. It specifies CAWSIGPPYEQYF.